Described below is a single T cell receptor (beta chain) sequence and its context. Antigen: not known. These data originate in a study of cytomegalovirus exposure and HLA in healthy donors. Findings and caveats of the study: Most of the CMV-associated TCR beta chains (in a later analysis) appeared to be HLA-restricted. Presence/absence analyses assumed roughly uniform sequencing depth across donors, which may not hold.

Trimming left V 1 base short and J 0 bases short, with 10 bases between. The CDR3 totals 15 residues. CDR1 is SGHTA and CDR2 is FQGNSA in the germline V gene. In the PCR, 60 Vbeta and 13 Jbeta primers were used. Assay: immunoSEQ multiplex PCR; the TCRdb copy retains only in-frame clones and omits some. The table has 150,000 to 200,000 clones, about 62% seen once. The chain recombines TRBV7-2 with TRBJ2-7, with D hard to call. The TCR comes from a man aged 35 to 55 in good health and CMV-seronegative. The specimen was PBMCs. The CDR3 protein is CASSLGSQISYEQYF. In nucleotides, the CDR3 is TGTGCCAGCAGCTTAGGGAGTCAAATCTCCTACGAGCAGTACTTC. Combining the CDR3 with reference TRBV7-2 and TRBJ2-7 gives the whole variable domain GAGVSQSPSNKVTEKGKDVELRCDPISGHTALYWYRQSLGQGLEFLIYFQGNSAPDKSGLPSDRFSAERTGGSVSTLTIQRTQQEDSAVYLCASSLGSQISYEQYFGPGTRLTVT.